This TCR beta chain derives from a study of naive and memory T cell subsets. Broader study findings: A few larger clonotypes appeared in naive repertoires, especially CD8, possibly memory cells re-expressing CD45RA. Gini index rose across naive, CM, EM and EMRA in CD4 and CD8. Over 95% of naive TCR sequences appeared only once after error correction, unlike memory subsets.

Both TRBC1 and TRBC2 were covered by a beta constant-region primer of two equimolar oligonucleotides. Four rounds of PCR amplified the ligated cDNA using nested alpha and beta constant-region primers plus SP2. TCRdb processed the UMI-ligation and nested PCR reads anew with MiXCR; each CDR3 protein has one entry. Of around 140,000 distinct CDR3 sequences listed, approximately 21% are singletons. Trimming removed 4 bases from V and 6 bases from J, with 11 bases in between. This CDR3 spans 12 amino acids. CDR1 is SGDLS, CDR2 YYNGEE, per germline. This clonotype has only a few counts. Its antigen is still unknown.

The chain joins TRBV9 to TRBJ2-7; D possibly corresponds to TRBD1 (6 bases). Sequenced sample: naive CD8+ T cells from blood. The receptor's source is a human donor in good health. This CDR3 is CASSLQGGEQYF. The CDR3, as DNA: TGTGCCAGCAGCCTACAGGGTGGCGAGCAGTACTTC.